This TCR beta chain was found in a study of T-cell memory formation after mild COVID-19. Study results and limitations: Proof of SARS-CoV-2 specificity was absent for the second-wave clones that crested on day 37. Contracting CD4+ clones were located mainly in CM and EM, and CD8+ clones in EMRA. Some clones that responded turned up in pre-infection memory, which suggests that cross-reactive memory joined in.

Trimming removed 4 bases from V and 5 bases from J; junction bases left unmatched: 8. The V gene's germline CDR1 is LNHDA and CDR2 SQIVND (reference sequence). There are 16 residues in the CDR3. Points on this clonotype: Its cognate antigen is unknown.

TCRdb used MiXCR to reprocess the 5' RACE reads, holding one entry per CDR3 protein. This sample has 190,000 or so distinct CDR3 sequences, with around 30% found just once. Material: PBMCs or a T cell subset sorted from them (not recorded which). This chain links TRBV19 with TRBJ1-6; 7 nucleotides match TRBD1. The source is an adult woman who had mild COVID-19 (a few samples of this study predate the infection). Cell type and time point are not known. The CDR3: CASSTRQGADNSPLHF. In DNA, the CDR3 is TGTGCCAGTAGTACCCGACAGGGCGCGGATAATTCACCCCTCCACTTT.